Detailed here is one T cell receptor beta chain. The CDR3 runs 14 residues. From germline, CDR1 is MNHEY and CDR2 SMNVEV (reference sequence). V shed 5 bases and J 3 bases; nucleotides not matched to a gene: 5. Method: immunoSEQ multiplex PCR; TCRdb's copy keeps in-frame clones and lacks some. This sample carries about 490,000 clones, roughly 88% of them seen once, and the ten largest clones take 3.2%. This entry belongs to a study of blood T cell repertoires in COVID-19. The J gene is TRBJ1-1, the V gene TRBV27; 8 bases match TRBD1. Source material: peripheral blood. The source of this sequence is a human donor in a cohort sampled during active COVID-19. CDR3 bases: TGTGCCAGCAGTCCACAGGGGGACGACACTGAAGCTTTCTTT. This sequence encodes CASSPQGDDTEAFF.